The source of this TCR beta chain is a study of PD-L1 blockade in urothelial cancer. CDR3 length: 14 amino acids. Germline-derived CDR1 and CDR2 are MNHNY and SVGAGI (reference sequence). V trimming: 6 bases; J trimming: 7 bases; junction bases outside the gene matches: 10. Assay used: immunoSEQ multiplex PCR; TCRdb lists only in-frame clones, some missing. The data contain some 40,000 clones, about 79% of them seen just once; the ten biggest clones take up more than 15%. The chain employs TRBV6-6 and TRBJ1-2, with TRBD1 matching over 8 bases. The starting material was PBMCs, obtained around atezolizumab (anti-PD-L1) treatment. The receptor comes from a man in his sixties with urothelial cancer. CDR3 bases: TGTGCCAGCAGCCCTAAAGGACAGGGCTTTGGCTACACCTTC. Amino acid sequence: CASSPKGQGFGYTF.